The T cell receptor beta chain under discussion was sequenced for a study of T-cell reconstitution after alpha-beta-depleted transplantation in children. The study's findings and limits: Reportedly, roughly two months post-transplant, alpha-beta T cells arose from several hundred expanded graft clones. By one year post-transplant, T-cell counts and diversity largely arose from T cells that were newly produced. The origin of high day-60 TCRbeta diversity in some patients lay in surviving recipient T cells and thymic progenitors.

The length of the CDR3 is 14 residues. Germline V CDR1 and CDR2: SGHRS, YFSETQ. V lost 0 bases to trimming and J lost 0 bases, with 4 bases between them. Preparation of the TCRbeta library was carried out with unique molecular identifiers. TCRdb reanalysed the PCR reads using MiXCR and keeps one entry per CDR3 protein. The sample includes around 200,000 distinct CDR3 sequences, approximately 11% of them seen just once. This clonotype was observed many times. What it binds is not known. This sample comprised PBMCs, obtained before TCRalphabeta/CD19-depleted stem cell transplant. The sequence derives from a child less than two years old with acute myeloid leukemia, due to receive a stem cell transplant. The V gene is TRBV5-1, the J gene TRBJ1-3; no firm D call. CDR3 in amino acids: CASSLEVSGNTIYF. In DNA, the CDR3 is TGCGCCAGCAGCTTGGAGGTCTCTGGAAACACCATATATTTT.